This TCR beta chain was observed in a study of naive and memory T cell subsets. Study-level findings and limits: A few larger clonotypes appeared in naive repertoires, especially CD8, possibly memory cells re-expressing CD45RA. A clonotype means one alpha or beta sequence, not an alpha/beta pair.

The V and J ends lost 4 bases and 3 bases respectively, with 13 bases between them. Germline V gene data show CDR1 as SQVTM and CDR2 as ANQGSEA. CDR3 length equals 14 residues. Two oligonucleotides, mixed equimolar, formed the beta constant-region primer covering TRBC1 and TRBC2. The ligated cDNA underwent four PCR rounds using SP2 and nested alpha and beta constant-region primers. A 12-nucleotide UMI and the SP2 primer were added to the cDNA 3' end by oligonucleotide ligation. TCRdb fed the UMI-ligation and nested PCR reads into MiXCR, producing one record per CDR3 protein. Found here are more than 95,000 distinct CDR3 sequences, roughly 15% of them singletons; the top ten hold roughly 3.1%. Points on this clonotype: The target antigen is unknown.

From the second PCR step, alpha and beta chains were amplified apart. Cells stained for CD3, CD4, CD8, CD45RA, CD27 and viability were sorted into four CD45RA/CD27 subsets. This chain links TRBV29-1 with TRBJ1-5; unclear D gene. This clonotype was obtained from a human donor in good health. Sequenced material: naive CD8+ T cells from blood. For the CDR3, the DNA is TGCAGCGTTGTTTTGGGTGAGGTCAATCAGCCCCAGCATTTT. This gives the protein CSVVLGEVNQPQHF. Full variable domain (outside the CDR3, taken from reference TRBV29-1 and TRBJ1-5): SAVISQKPSRDICQRGTSLTIQCQVDSQVTMMFWYRQQPGQSLTLIATANQGSEATYESGFVIDKFPISRPNLTFSTLTVSNMSPEDSSIYLCSVVLGEVNQPQHFGDGTRLSIL.